These 22 T cell receptor beta chains share one sample of origin, sequenced in a study of blood T cell repertoires in COVID-19. Assay used: immunoSEQ multiplex PCR; TCRdb lists only in-frame clones, some missing. The repertoire consists of some 370,000 clones, with around 83% occurring once and the leading ten covering around 5.1%. Sequencing used PBMCs or T cells enriched from blood (not recorded which). The receptors originated from a woman in her fifties or sixties who had recovered from COVID-19.

This clone has only a few counts. The V call is TRBV9, the J call TRBJ1-3; the D gene is possibly TRBD1 (6 bases). This CDR3 has 16 amino acids. Germline CDR1 SGDLS, CDR2 YYNGEE. Trimming cost V 4 bases and J 1 base, with 15 bases left between them. CDR3 residues: CASSTSTGSSGNTIYF. CDR3 coding DNA: TGTGCCAGCAGCACCAGTACAGGGAGTTCTGGAAACACCATATATTTT.

The gene calls are TRBV12-2 and TRBJ2-1; the table's D call, TRBD1, was not checked against the DNA. TRBV12-2 counts as a pseudogene. The CDR3 loop spans 19 amino acids. In DNA form, the CDR3 reads TGTGCAAGTCGCTTAGATTCGGGGCAGGGGGCGCGAAGTAGCAATGAGCAGTTCTTC. The encoded protein is CASRLDSGQGARSSNEQFF.

The chain is built from TRBV11-3 and TRBJ2-7, with TRBD2 as a possible D gene (5 bases). Trimming left V 5 bases short and J 3 bases short, with 23 bases between. CDR1 is SGHNT and CDR2 is YENEEA in the germline V gene. This CDR3 has 17 residues. This chain's CDR3 is CASSSPTYSGSFYEQYF. The DNA of the CDR3 is TGTGCCAGCAGCAGCCCTACTTACTCGGGATCGTTCTACGAGCAGTACTTC.

The rearrangement links TRBV7-8 to TRBJ1-1; 11 bases are shared with TRBD1. V gave up 1 base and J gave up 6 bases; unmatched junction bases: 1. CDR3 size: 14 residues. Germline assignment: CDR1 SGHVS and CDR2 FQNEAQ. The CDR3 DNA reads TGTGCCAGCAGCTTAGAGGGACAGGGGGCTGAAGCTTTCTTT. Translation: CASSLEGQGAEAFF.

The chain is built from TRBV6-5 and TRBJ2-3; the match to TRBD2 covers 7 bases. This CDR3 comprises 14 residues. V shed 3 bases and J 2 bases; nucleotides not matched to a gene: 2. Germline V gene data show CDR1 as MNHEY and CDR2 as SVGAGI. The CDR3 DNA reads as TGTGCCAGCAGTTATCGGGGGGACACAGATACGCAGTATTTT. Encoded protein: CASSYRGDTDTQYF.

The CDR3 sequence is CASSPQALRVEAYGYTF. The CDR3 nucleotides read TGTGCCAGCTCACCACAGGCGTTGCGAGTTGAGGCCTATGGCTACACCTTC. This sequence joins TRBV18 and TRBJ1-2; D gene ambiguous. The V end was cut by 1 base, the J end by 4 bases, with 19 bases between. The CDR3 runs 17 residues. Germline V gene data show CDR1 as KGHSH and CDR2 as LQKENI.

The rearrangement links TRBV2 to TRBJ1-3, with D hard to call. Per germline, CDR1 SNHLY and CDR2 FYNNEI. Trimming removed 6 bases at V and 4 bases at J, with 16 bases between. The CDR3 runs 15 residues. DNA for the CDR3: TGTGCCAGCAGGCCGAGTGAACTCCCAGGAAACACCATATATTTT. It codes for CASRPSELPGNTIYF.

A note on this clone: The junction and the germline gene differ at one end; a read error may be behind it. This chain uses TRBV5-4 with TRBJ1-2, with D tentatively TRBD1 (6 bases). The CDR3 has 14 residues. The germline V gene has CDR1 SGHNT and CDR2 YYREEE (reference sequence). The chain's CDR3 is CASSPATGSGQTLF. The CDR3 DNA follows: TGTGCCAGCAGCCCCGCGACAGGTTCAGGGCAGACCCTCTTC. The full variable domain, in which reference TRBV5-4 and TRBJ1-2 provide the parts outside the CDR3, is ETGVTQSPTHLIKTRGQQVTLRCSSQSGHNTVSWYQQALGQGPQFIFQYYREEENGRGNFPPRFSGLQFPNYSSELNVNALELDDSALYLCASSPATGSGQTLFGSGTRLTVV.

The chain has TRBV4-2 and TRBJ1-2; tentative D call: TRBD1 (5 bases). This CDR3 has 14 residues. Looked up from germline, CDR1 is LGHNA and CDR2 is YNFKEQ. The V gene lost 1 base and the J gene lost 4 bases, with 10 bases spanning the gap. The CDR3 DNA sequence: TGTGCCAGCAGCCAAGGGCAGGGTGGCTATGGCTACACCTTC. Translated, it gives CASSQGQGGYGYTF.

This chain connects TRBV28 to TRBJ2-3, with a possible D match to TRBD2 (6 bases). CDR1 and CDR2 from the germline V gene are MDHEN and SYDVKM. V dropped 6 bases and J dropped 4 bases, with 17 bases sitting between them. The CDR3 has 15 residues. CDR3 region: CASSLGLSGADTQYF. The CDR3 nucleotides read TGTGCCAGCAGCCTAGGACTATCGGGGGCAGATACGCAGTATTTT.

The J gene is TRBJ2-3, the V gene TRBV12-3 or TRBV12-4; 9 bases are shared with TRBD2. The CDR3 length is 13 residues. The J segment lost 4 bases and the V segment lost 11 bases, leaving 7 bases of the junction unmatched. The CDR3, as DNA: TGTGCCGCCAGGCGGGGGGGCCCAGATACGCAGTATTTT. Protein sequence: CAARRGGPDTQYF.

The chain couples TRBV9 to TRBJ1-3; 8 bases agree with TRBD1. Losses at the gene ends were 2 bases for V and 3 bases for J; bases not matched to a gene: 7. CDR3 size: 16 residues. Per the germline V gene, CDR1 is SGDLS and CDR2 is YYNGEE. This CDR3 reads CASSVRTGFGGNTIYF. The CDR3 bases are TGTGCCAGCAGCGTTCGGACAGGGTTCGGTGGAAACACCATATATTTT.

The chain uses TRBV5-8 and TRBJ1-5; D call uncertain. The germline V gene encodes CDR1 SGHTS and CDR2 YDEGEE. Between the trimmed V and J ends, which lost 5 bases and 2 bases, there was a span of 14 bases. This CDR3 spans 15 amino acids. The DNA for the CDR3 is TGTGCCAGCAGTTCCGACCCCGGGGGCAATCAGCCCCAGCATTTT. Translating it yields CASSSDPGGNQPQHF. Complete variable domain (other parts from reference TRBV5-8 and TRBJ1-5): EAGVTQSPTHLIKTRGQQATLRCSPISGHTSVYWYQQALGLGLQFLLWYDEGEERNRGNFPPRFSGRQFPNYSSELNVNALELEDSALYLCASSSDPGGNQPQHFGDGTRLSIL.

This clone was recorded once. The chain uses TRBV9 and TRBJ1-4; D is unresolved. The length of the CDR3 is 15 residues. Trimming removed 0 bases from V and 5 bases from J, with 11 bases in between. CDR1 and CDR2 from the germline V gene are SGDLS and YYNGEE. This CDR3 reads CASSVGWRVNEKLFF. The CDR3 DNA reads as TGTGCCAGCAGCGTAGGTTGGAGGGTGAATGAAAAACTGTTTTTT.

The chain couples TRBV19 to TRBJ1-4; tentatively, D is TRBD1 (6 bases). This CDR3 comprises 15 residues. The ends were cut back, 5 bases at V and 4 bases at J, with 14 bases in the middle. Germline assignment: CDR1 LNHDA and CDR2 SQIVND (reference sequence). The CDR3 coding sequence is TGTGCCAGTAGTGCCCAACAGGGTTTTAATGAAAAACTGTTTTTT. Protein: CASSAQQGFNEKLFF.

The chain employs TRBV7-3 and TRBJ2-3; 9 bases are a match to TRBD1. V shed 1 base, J shed 5 bases, and the junction held 7 bases outside the gene matches. Germline V gene data show CDR1 as SGHTA and CDR2 as FQGTGA. This CDR3 has 16 residues. The CDR3 sequence is CASSLRDRVQGDTQYF. Here the CDR3 DNA reads TGTGCCAGCAGCTTAAGGGACAGGGTCCAGGGAGATACGCAGTATTTT.

The chain carries TRBV28 and TRBJ1-1; D not resolved. Per the germline V gene, CDR1 is MDHEN and CDR2 is SYDVKM. The CDR3 is 14 amino acids. V was trimmed by 5 bases and J by 0 bases, leaving 10 bases between them. CDR3 protein: CASSAYLMNTEAFF. The CDR3, as DNA: TGTGCCAGCAGTGCGTACTTAATGAACACTGAAGCTTTCTTT.

J is TRBJ1-5 and V is TRBV7-2; 10 bases fit TRBD1. Looked up from germline, CDR1 is SGHTA and CDR2 is FQGNSA. V lost 5 bases, J lost 6 bases, and 13 bases stayed unmatched. This CDR3 region has 17 residues. In DNA form, the CDR3 reads TGTGCCAGCAGCCCGTACGGGACAGGGGTGTCAGGTCAGCCCCAGCATTTT. It encodes CASSPYGTGVSGQPQHF.

Worth noting for this clone: The sample carries other DNA sequences with the same CDR3. This chain links TRBV7-2 with TRBJ1-5, with a possible D match to TRBD1 (5 bases). Trimming removed 1 base at V and 7 bases at J, with 11 bases between. The CDR3 contains 14 residues. In germline, CDR1 is SGHTA, CDR2 FQGNSA. CDR3 DNA sequence: TGTGCCAGCAGCTTAGAAAGGGGAGGGCAGCCCCAGCATTTT. Protein: CASSLERGGQPQHF.

V and J are TRBV6-5 and TRBJ1-1; TRBD1 aligns across 7 bases. Germline CDR1 MNHEY, CDR2 SVGAGI. There are 15 residues in the CDR3. With V trimmed by 7 bases and J by 5 bases, 13 bases remained unmatched. The DNA for the CDR3 is TGTGCCAGCATAGGTACCGACAGGGCTGGGACTGAAGCTTTCTTT. Translation gives CASIGTDRAGTEAFF.

The chain recombines TRBV6-2 or TRBV6-3 with TRBJ1-5, with TRBD1 identical over 7 bases. Trimming cost V 5 bases and J 4 bases; bases outside gene matches: 11. Looked up from germline, CDR1 is MNHEY and CDR2 is SVGEGT. CDR3 length: 16 amino acids. CDR3 nucleotide sequence: TGTGCCAGCAGTACCCGAGGACAGGTTTTAAATCAGCCCCAGCATTTT. Its protein is CASSTRGQVLNQPQHF.

V and J are TRBV5-4 and TRBJ1-2, with TRBD1 as a possible D gene (6 bases). This CDR3 contains 17 residues. Between the trimmed V and J ends, which lost 1 base and 4 bases, there was a span of 20 bases. CDR1 SGHNT and CDR2 YYREEE come from the germline V gene (reference sequence). CDR3 sequence reads: CASSLRDRPTVGYGYTF. The CDR3 DNA reads TGTGCCAGCAGCTTGCGTGACAGGCCGACGGTTGGCTATGGCTACACCTTC.